This TCR beta chain originates from a study of shared clonotypes between healthy human individuals. TCRdb keeps only in-frame clones here, not all; method: immunoSEQ multiplex PCR. The table records over 1.4 million clones, roughly 96% of them present only once. Per the germline V gene, CDR1 is MDHEN and CDR2 is SYDVKM. The V end was cut by 2 bases, the J end by 1 base, with 8 bases between. This CDR3 comprises 14 residues. As regards this clone: The same CDR3 also results from other DNA sequences found in this sample.

The chain is built from TRBV28 and TRBJ1-1; D gene uncertain. The sequenced sample was naive CD4+ T cells sorted from blood. Subset denoted: CD45RA+ positively selected. This receptor was taken from a man between 25 and 39 years old in good health. The CDR3 coding sequence is TGTGCCAGCAGTTTACTGGGAGGGAACACTGAAGCTTTCTTT. It codes for CASSLLGGNTEAFF.